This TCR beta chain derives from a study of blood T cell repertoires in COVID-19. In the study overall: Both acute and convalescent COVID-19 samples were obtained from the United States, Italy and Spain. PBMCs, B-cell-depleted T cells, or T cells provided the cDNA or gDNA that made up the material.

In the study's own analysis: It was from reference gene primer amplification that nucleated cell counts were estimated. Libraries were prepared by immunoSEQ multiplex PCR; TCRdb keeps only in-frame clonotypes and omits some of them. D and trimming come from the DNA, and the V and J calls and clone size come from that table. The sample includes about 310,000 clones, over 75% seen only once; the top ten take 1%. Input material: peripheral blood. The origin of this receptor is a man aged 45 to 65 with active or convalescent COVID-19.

The CDR3 DNA reads as TGCGCCAGCAGCTTGGCTAGTGCTAGATGGCTAGATACGCAGTATTTT. Translation gives CASSLASARWLDTQYF. This sequence joins TRBV5-1 and TRBJ2-3, with no clear D. The CDR3 spans 16 residues. V lost 0 bases to trimming and J lost 5 bases, with 16 bases between them. Germline loops: CDR1 SGHRS, CDR2 YFSETQ.